This TCR beta chain emerged from a study of cytomegalovirus exposure and HLA in healthy donors. CDR1 is LNHNV and CDR2 is YYDKDF in the germline V gene (reference sequence). The CDR3 totals 16 residues. The ends lost 4 bases at V and 2 bases at J; junction bases unmatched: 6. The primer mix had 60 Vbeta and 13 Jbeta primers. Profiling relied on immunoSEQ multiplex PCR, and the TCRdb table lists in-frame clones only, not all of them. The sample includes around 150,000 clones, about two thirds of them seen just once. Sequencing was performed on PBMCs. The V and J genes are TRBV15 and TRBJ2-1; TRBD1 matches at 9 bases. This sequence was found in a man aged 50-59 years in good health and CMV-seropositive. The CDR3 nucleotides are TGTGCCACCAGCACCCAGACAGGGGGTACCTACAATGAGCAGTTCTTC. The encoded protein is CATSTQTGGTYNEQFF.